Sequencing of this T cell receptor (beta chain) was carried out in a study of regulatory T cells in long-lasting Graves disease. There are 15 residues in the CDR3. The V end was cut by 0 bases, the J end by 2 bases, with 9 bases between. Arm-PCR of CDR3 regions and iRepertoire HTBI primers were used to build TCR beta libraries. MiXCR, applied by TCRdb to the multiplex PCR reads, yields one record per CDR3 protein. Of about 540,000 distinct CDR3 sequences in the sample, approximately 13% were seen once. At least ten counts were recorded for this clonotype. Specified time point: newly diagnosed GD, antithyroid drugs for less than 3 months. The TCR library was made from RNA extracted from PBMCs. In each case, Graves' disease was diagnosed per American Thyroid Association guidelines. EDTA tubes collected approximately 10 milliliters of peripheral blood. These sequences were also reported in another study, on T cells in Graves' hyperthyroidism and ophthalmopathy. From that study: The primer set for the first-round RT-PCR of the TCR CDR3 was HTBI. Blood also contained most expanded thyroid clonotypes above 0.001.

The gene calls are TRBV12-3 or TRBV12-4 and TRBJ2-3; no clear D gene. The sample here was peripheral blood mononuclear cells (PBMCs), taken at new diagnosis, from a patient treated with antithyroid drugs. The sequence was obtained from a man aged 30 to 39 with Graves disease. The CDR3 here is CASSLARRYTDTQYF. CDR3 nucleotide sequence: TGTGCCAGCAGTTTAGCGCGGAGATACACAGATACGCAGTATTTT.